Below, 22 T cell receptor beta chains from the same sample are listed, as sequenced in a study of blood T cell repertoires in COVID-19. Libraries were prepared by immunoSEQ multiplex PCR; TCRdb keeps only in-frame clonotypes and omits some of them. This sample has 200,000 to 250,000 clones; 88% occur once, and the top ten carry under 3%. The sequenced sample was PBMCs or T cells enriched from blood (not recorded which). The receptor source for this set is a woman aged 25-40 years who had recovered from COVID-19.

The J gene is TRBJ1-2, the V gene TRBV7-8; D not certain. The germline V gene encodes CDR1 SGHVS and CDR2 FQNEAQ. The CDR3 covers 13 residues. The germline V and J ends were trimmed by 4 bases and 7 bases, with 13 bases remaining between them. Here the CDR3 reads CASSYGQRRGYTF. The CDR3 DNA reads as TGTGCCAGCAGCTACGGCCAGCGGCGTGGCTACACCTTC.

The rearrangement uses TRBV13 and TRBJ1-1; D is perhaps TRBD1 (5 bases). Per the germline V gene, CDR1 is PRHDT and CDR2 is FYEKMQ (reference sequence). The CDR3 contains 14 residues. The germline V and J ends were trimmed by 0 bases and 1 base, with 6 bases remaining between them. The CDR3 here is CASSLGTANTEAFF. The CDR3 DNA reads as TGTGCCAGCAGCTTAGGGACAGCGAACACTGAAGCTTTCTTT.

The genes are TRBV12-3 or TRBV12-4 and TRBJ1-1, with a weak D call TRBD1 (5 bases). Trimming left V 5 bases short and J 5 bases short, with 9 bases between. The CDR3 covers 12 residues. Here the CDR3 DNA reads TGTGCCAGCAGTCCTAGGGGTACTGAAGCTTTCTTT. Translation gives CASSPRGTEAFF.

The chain uses TRBV2 and TRBJ1-1; D possibly corresponds to TRBD1 (6 bases). This CDR3 region has 13 residues. Germline assignment: CDR1 SNHLY and CDR2 FYNNEI. Trimming cost V 6 bases and J 1 base, with 9 bases left between them. CDR3 residues: CASSVQGNTEAFF. CDR3 nucleotides: TGTGCCAGCAGCGTACAGGGGAACACTGAAGCTTTCTTT.

V is TRBV6-5 and J is TRBJ2-3; D is perhaps TRBD1 (5 bases). This CDR3 comprises 15 residues. Germline loops: CDR1 MNHEY, CDR2 SVGAGI. Deletions cut 6 bases from V and 2 bases from J, with 15 bases between. CDR3 nucleotide sequence: TGTGCCAGCAGAGCCAGGGCCGGGTCCACAGATACGCAGTATTTT. Protein product: CASRARAGSTDTQYF.

The chain employs TRBV6-2 or TRBV6-3 and TRBJ1-2; no definite D call. Looked up from germline, CDR1 is MNHEY and CDR2 is SVGEGT. The CDR3 runs to 12 residues. V lost 3 bases to trimming and J lost 8 bases, with 10 bases between them. The CDR3 DNA sequence: TGTGCCAGCAGTTATACGGGGTCCGGCTACACCTTC. This encodes CASSYTGSGYTF.

The chain uses TRBV3-1 (or the pseudogene TRBV3-2) and TRBJ2-2; 9 bases are a match to TRBD2. The CDR3 has 17 amino acids. Trimming at V came to 0 bases and at J to 5 bases, leaving 7 bases not matched to a gene. The germline V gene has CDR1 LGHDT and CDR2 YNNKEL (reference sequence). The CDR3 region is CASSQDAAGGLTGELFF. CDR3 bases: TGTGCCAGCAGCCAAGATGCGGCGGGGGGGCTGACCGGGGAGCTGTTTTTT.

Comments on this clone: The junction departs from the called germline gene at one end, perhaps through a read error. This chain connects TRBV2 to TRBJ1-2; D is unresolved. Germline V gene sequence: CDR1 SNHLY, CDR2 FYNNEI. CDR3 size: 12 residues. CDR3 sequence reads: CASSDQARRVGF. The CDR3 nucleotides are TGTGCCAGCAGTGATCAGGCACGGAGGGTTGGTTTC.

The chain joins TRBV6-2 or TRBV6-3 to TRBJ1-1; possibly TRBD1 for D (6 bases). The CDR3 has 16 amino acids. V was cut by 2 bases and J by 5 bases, with 18 bases left in between. Germline V lookup: CDR1 MNHEY, CDR2 SVGEGT. CDR3 sequence reads: CASSYTPPGAKTEAFF. As DNA, the CDR3 is TGTGCCAGCAGTTACACCCCGCCAGGGGCAAAAACTGAAGCTTTCTTT.

The chain employs TRBV5-1 and TRBJ2-2, with a tentative D call TRBD2 (5 bases). The CDR3 is 15 residues long. Germline V gene sequence: CDR1 SGHRS, CDR2 YFSETQ. V shed 3 bases and J shed 7 bases, with 16 bases lying between them. The DNA of the CDR3 is TGCGCCAGCAGCTACGGGGATCTACGGGGCGGGGAGCTGTTTTTT. It specifies CASSYGDLRGGELFF.

This chain connects TRBV19 to TRBJ1-6; TRBD1 aligns across 9 bases. This CDR3 is built from 15 residues. Germline loops: CDR1 LNHDA, CDR2 SQIVND (reference sequence). The V and J ends lost 7 bases and 7 bases, in that order; junction bases with no gene match: 8. DNA for the CDR3: TGTGCCAGTACCCCACAGGACAGGGGCAATTCACCCCTCCACTTT. Translation gives CASTPQDRGNSPLHF.

J is TRBJ2-7 and V is TRBV6-5, with 9 bases fitting TRBD1. V dropped 4 bases and J dropped 2; count of bases not matched to a gene: 6. The CDR3 is 15 amino acids. Germline loops: CDR1 MNHEY, CDR2 SVGAGI. CDR3 DNA sequence: TGTGCCAGCAGTTTCGGGACAGGGTTACCCTACGAGCAGTACTTC. Translation gives CASSFGTGLPYEQYF.

V and J are TRBV7-6 and TRBJ1-4, with D possibly being TRBD1 (5 bases). The V end was cut by 1 base, the J end by 0 bases, with 12 bases between. This CDR3 contains 17 residues. CDR1 SGHVS and CDR2 FNYEAQ come from the germline V gene. The CDR3 DNA reads TGTGCCAGCAGCTTAGTAGGAAGGGGTACAACTAATGAAAAACTGTTTTTT. Its translation: CASSLVGRGTTNEKLFF.

V gene TRBV10-2 combines with J gene TRBJ1-1; 8 positions match TRBD1. Germline values: CDR1 WSHSY, CDR2 SAAADI. The length of the CDR3 is 15 residues. J was trimmed by 5 bases and V by 5 bases; bases with no gene match: 10. CDR3 coding DNA: TGCGCCAGCAGTCAAATAGGACAGGGAGGGACTGAAGCTTTCTTT. Its protein is CASSQIGQGGTEAFF.

J is TRBJ2-3 and V is TRBV11-3; 9 nucleotides agree with TRBD2. The J segment lost 5 bases and the V segment lost 0 bases, leaving 21 bases of the junction unmatched. Germline-derived CDR1 and CDR2 are SGHNT and YENEEA. The CDR3 totals 21 residues. Written as DNA, the CDR3 is TGTGCCAGCAGCTTAGATCGACTTAGTTTTAGTATGGGACTAGCAGAAGATACGCAGTATTTT. This gives the protein CASSLDRLSFSMGLAEDTQYF.

Here the CDR3 reads CASSYQGANTGELFF. For the CDR3, the DNA is TGTGCCAGCAGTTATCAGGGTGCGAACACCGGGGAGCTGTTTTTT. V usage is TRBV5-5 and J usage is TRBJ2-2; D is perhaps TRBD1 (5 bases). The CDR3 consists of 15 residues. Germline V gene lookup returns CDR1 SGHKS and CDR2 YYEKEE (reference sequence). Trimming left V 5 bases short and J 0 bases short, with 11 bases between.

This chain connects TRBV11-3 to TRBJ2-5; 8 bases match TRBD1. This CDR3 has 17 residues. The V gene end was trimmed by 4 bases and the J gene end by 1 base; junction bases not matched to a gene: 11. Germline V CDR1 and CDR2: SGHNT, YENEEA. The CDR3, as DNA: TGTGCCAGCAGCTCCGGGACAGGCGGAGAAGGCCAAGAGACCCAGTACTTC. It translates to CASSSGTGGEGQETQYF.

This chain links TRBV2 with TRBJ1-1; possible D gene TRBD1, 5 bases. The V gene's germline CDR1 is SNHLY and CDR2 FYNNEI. The CDR3 runs 17 residues. V shed 0 bases and J shed 0 bases, with 14 bases lying between them. In DNA, the CDR3 is TGTGCCAGCAGTGAAGCGGAAGCAGGGTATATGAACACTGAAGCTTTCTTT. This encodes CASSEAEAGYMNTEAFF.

The chain is built from TRBV19 and TRBJ1-1; TRBD1 is a possible D gene (6 bases). Per the germline V gene, CDR1 is LNHDA and CDR2 is SQIVND (reference sequence). The CDR3 consists of 14 residues. Trimming removed 6 bases from V and 1 base from J, with 12 bases in between. The CDR3 bases are TGTGCCAGTAGCCGCAGGGGACAGAACACTGAAGCTTTCTTT. This codes for CASSRRGQNTEAFF.

The chain employs TRBV5-6 and TRBJ1-2, with a possible D match to TRBD1 (5 bases). Trimming stripped 0 bases from V and 0 bases from J, with 9 bases between. CDR1 is SGHDT and CDR2 is YYEEEE in the germline V gene. The CDR3 runs to 15 residues. In DNA, the CDR3 is TGTGCCAGCAGCTTGGGGGCAGGGTCTAACTATGGCTACACCTTC. Protein: CASSLGAGSNYGYTF. The complete variable domain, with remaining parts taken from reference TRBV5-6 and TRBJ1-2, reads DAGVTQSPTHLIKTRGQQVTLRCSPKSGHDTVSWYQQALGQGPQFIFQYYEEEERQRGNFPDRFSGHQFPNYSSELNVNALLLGDSALYLCASSLGAGSNYGYTFGSGTRLTVV.

The V and J genes are TRBV5-5 and TRBJ1-1, with D possibly TRBD1 on 5 matching bases. This CDR3 has 15 residues. Trimming shortened V by 0 bases and J by 4 bases, and 13 bases separated the two germline ends. Germline V gene lookup returns CDR1 SGHKS and CDR2 YYEKEE (reference sequence). For the CDR3, the DNA is TGTGCCAGCAGCTTGGCCGCGACAGTGTCCACTGAAGCTTTCTTT. This codes for CASSLAATVSTEAFF.

The chain has TRBV3-1 (or the pseudogene TRBV3-2) and TRBJ1-3, with 7 bases matching TRBD1. Germline loops: CDR1 LGHDT, CDR2 YNNKEL (reference sequence). This CDR3 region has 16 residues. After removal of 1 base from V and 2 bases from J, the junction contained 5 bases not matched to a gene. The CDR3 loop is CASSQALQGPGNTIYF. DNA of the CDR3: TGTGCCAGCAGCCAAGCCCTACAGGGGCCTGGAAACACCATATATTTT.